This is a list of T cell receptor beta chains from one sample in a study of Ad26.COV2.S vaccination and SARS-CoV-2 variants. The method was immunoSEQ multiplex PCR; TCRdb's version includes in-frame clones alone and lacks a portion of them. The sample carries more than 300,000 clones, around four fifths recorded once. This specimen was peripheral blood, taken in a trial of Ad26.COV2.S vaccine versus placebo. These receptors were obtained from a person aged 18 to 59 who received the Ad26.COV2.S COVID-19 vaccine or a placebo. CDR3s leave out the opening cysteine and the closing phenylalanine or tryptophan.

V,CDR3
TRBV28,ASSFWGRVISYEQY
TRBV7-8,ASSSSYGTGGTGELF
TRBV6-5,ASKGLGGRLF
TRBV4-2,ASSQAVGQASGNTIY
TRBV5-5,ASSRTVTSGLHEQY
TRBV28,ASWDGGRLNEKLF
TRBV28,ASSKRQGSSSYEQY
TRBV3-1/TRBV3-2,ASSYQGVNSGNTIY
TRBV5-1,ASSYRDRGSEQY
TRBV28,ASSFKASGRLLAKNIQY
TRBV9,ASSVDWGADTQY
TRBV5-4,ASSLESGDPTGELF
TRBV7-3,ASSLKPGSAGELF
TRBV9,ASTLTGSHTGELF
TRBV7-3,ASSLVVPGEQF
TRBV2,ASSPRPYYEQY
TRBV6-4,ASSPLRGTGELF
TRBV28,ASSSQLDLTDLYEQY
TRBV19,ASSIPGVSDEQY
TRBV7-2,ASSGVGAGGKETQY
TRBV5-4,ASSLKTVNTEAF
TRBV4-2,ASSLMAEGEGYGYT
TRBV15,ATSRDPPATNTEAF
TRBV3-1/TRBV3-2,ASSQDPRNSPLH
TRBV28,ASTFSYRLAPSGNTIY
TRBV12-3/TRBV12-4,ASSFADQPQH
TRBV10-3,AISESKRGEKDTQY
TRBV4-2,ASSHLSGVRTEAF
TRBV28,ASKTIDRISNYGYT
TRBV19,ASSIGQGTYEQY
TRBV12-2,ASRFGGQDEY
TRBV6-6,ASTLSRQATNEKLF
TRBV4-1,ASSQWLGPTRDQTQY
TRBV19,ASSNQGPGEQY
TRBV4-2,ASSQDRDRGNYGYT
TRBV7-8,ASSPRRVEADTQY
TRBV29-1,SVSPLGGTYNEQF
TRBV5-4,ASSLAGAGGLWEGDTQY
TRBV5-1,ASSLGQAAGEQY
TRBV5-1,ASSPGGNLYGYT
TRBV5-1,ASSPGRFGTTYNEQF
TRBV28,ASSLWTYNEQF
TRBV27,ASSSAHRVPNTEAF
TRBV28,ASSFPTGLNTGELF
TRBV5-1,ASSPGQVEGEQF
TRBV7-9,ASRWTGNTEAF
TRBV25-1,ASSAPRAPTSGYT
TRBV5-1,ASSRDNTDTQY
TRBV18,ASAIGTGGTGELF
TRBV19,ASSISLAGGYNEQF
TRBV5-8,ASSLQGGRGYT
TRBV6-5,ASGGQEAF
TRBV28,ASLPGGGATDTQY
TRBV2,ASSDFGQGGQPQH
TRBV6-5,ASSLERPGTGVSGT
TRBV2,ASSPVTGAFQPQH
TRBV19,ASSPGLAGVLANTGELF